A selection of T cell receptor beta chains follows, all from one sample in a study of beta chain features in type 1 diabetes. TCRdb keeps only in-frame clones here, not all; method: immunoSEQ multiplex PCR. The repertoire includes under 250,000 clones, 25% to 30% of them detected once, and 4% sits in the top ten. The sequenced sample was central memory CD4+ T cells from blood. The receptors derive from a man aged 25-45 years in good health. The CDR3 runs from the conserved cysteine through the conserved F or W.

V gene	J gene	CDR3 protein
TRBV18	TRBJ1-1	CASSQFNKAALKAFF
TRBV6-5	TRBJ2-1	CASSYEGRGSNEQFF
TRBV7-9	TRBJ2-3	CASSLSGATDTQYF
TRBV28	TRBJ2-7	CASSTSLREQYF
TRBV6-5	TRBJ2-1	CASTRSRSGINEQFF
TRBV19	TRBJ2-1	CASSSGLAGVSYNEQFF
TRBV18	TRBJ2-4	CASSPRGTAKNIQYF
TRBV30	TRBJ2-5	CAWSVLAGGFLYQETQYF
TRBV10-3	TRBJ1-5	CAISDATLGQPQHF
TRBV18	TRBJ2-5	CASSPRRQETQYF
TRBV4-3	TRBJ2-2	CASSRTGLASGELFF
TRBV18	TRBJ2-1	CASSPGPEPYEQFF
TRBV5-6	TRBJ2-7	CASSAHRDTSYEQYF
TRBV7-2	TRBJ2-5	CASSQTPQETQYF
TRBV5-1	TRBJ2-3	CASSPRRGTGGNQDTQYF
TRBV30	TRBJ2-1	CAWIPTPVTYNEQFF
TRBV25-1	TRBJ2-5	CASTKNKPGLQETQYF
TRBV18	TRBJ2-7	CASSPATGVREQYF
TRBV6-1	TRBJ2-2	CASTPWMGTAGELFF
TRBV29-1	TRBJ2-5	CSVERWQGETQYF
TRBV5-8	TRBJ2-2	CASSPGDRGQDGELFF
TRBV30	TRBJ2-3	CAWTTNGGTTDTQYF
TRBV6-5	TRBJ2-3	CASSYSSGGSTDTQYF
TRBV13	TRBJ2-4	CASSLGRRNIQYF
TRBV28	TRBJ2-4	CASSASALAKNIQYF
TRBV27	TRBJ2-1	CASSSAGAGYNEQFF
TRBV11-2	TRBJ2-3	CASSLPRGSRTPNTQYF
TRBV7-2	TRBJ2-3	CASSLAGITDTQYF
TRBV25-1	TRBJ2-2	CASSDRAGVFRELFF
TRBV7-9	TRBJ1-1	CASSPYLGQGGNTEAFF
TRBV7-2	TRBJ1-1	CASSLQQYTEAFF
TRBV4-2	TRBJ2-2	CASSRNSANTGELFF
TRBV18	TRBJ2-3	CASSPTRGTSGSWSTDTQYF
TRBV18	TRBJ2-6	CASSPQGASGANVLTF
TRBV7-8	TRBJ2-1	CASSPRGRRDEQFF
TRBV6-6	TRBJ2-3	CASRDRISTDTQYF
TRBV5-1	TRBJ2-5	CASGDRGGETQYF
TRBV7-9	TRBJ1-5	CASSLDRADQPQHF
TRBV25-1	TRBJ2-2	CASSDGERYTGELFF
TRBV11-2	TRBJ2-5	CASSFAARGETQYF
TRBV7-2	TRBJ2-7	CASSSNRASYEQYF
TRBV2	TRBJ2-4	CASSERPGLAKNIQYF
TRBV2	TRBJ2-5	CASSTSGSRQETQYF
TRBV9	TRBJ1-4	CASSAGTFQGEKLFF
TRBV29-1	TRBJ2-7	CSGPPRGAPGEQYF
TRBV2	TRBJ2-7	CASIRGDVSGSYEQYF
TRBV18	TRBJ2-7	CASSLGPNYEQYF
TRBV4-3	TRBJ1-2	CASSQATGKFRDGYTF
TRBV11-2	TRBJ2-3	CASSLVPGQATDTQYF
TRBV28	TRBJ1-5	CASSFGPGERHF
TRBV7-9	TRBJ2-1	CASSRDRASYNEQFF
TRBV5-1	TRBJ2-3	CASSLASGGASTDTQYF
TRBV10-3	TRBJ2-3	CAISEGTGPPQTDTQYF
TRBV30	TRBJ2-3	CASGTGKDTQYF